Sequencing of this T cell receptor beta chain was carried out in a study of T-cell memory formation after mild COVID-19. Notes on the study in general: Clones that shrank (day 15 to 85) were balanced CD4/CD8, whereas later expanders leaned CD4+. Among clones peaking at day 37 in the second wave, SARS-CoV-2 specificity remained unconfirmed.

V was clipped by 5 bases and J by 5 bases; unmatched bases: 12. This CDR3 has 15 amino acids. CDR1 and CDR2 from the germline V gene are DFQATT and SNEGSKA (reference sequence). MiXCR was run by TCRdb on the 5' RACE reads, yielding one entry per CDR3 protein. The sample lists hundreds of thousands of distinct CDR3 sequences, 8% to 10% occurring once. This clonotype was seen more than once but under ten times. Its antigen remains unidentified. This chain links TRBV20-1 with TRBJ2-4, with 7 positions matching TRBD2. The receptor was isolated from a man aged 18 to 35 who had mild COVID-19 (a few samples of this study predate the infection). Cell type and time point are not known. The specimen was PBMCs or a T cell subset sorted from them (not recorded which). The CDR3 reads CSAYSPGRAENIQYF. For the CDR3, the DNA is TGCAGTGCTTACTCTCCAGGGAGGGCGGAAAACATTCAGTACTTC.